Below are 26 T cell receptor beta chains sequenced from a single sample in a study of cytotoxic CD8 clonotypes in ibrutinib-treated CLL. Produced via immunoSEQ multiplex PCR; TCRdb's table is partial and in-frame only. The sample contains 130,000 to 150,000 clones, around 80% of which appear only once. The material was PBMCs, obtained after 12 months of ibrutinib treatment. Receptors were obtained from a human donor with chronic lymphocytic leukemia.

The chain recombines TRBV7-2 with TRBJ1-1; tentative D call: TRBD1 (5 bases). Germline V gives CDR1 SGHTA, CDR2 FQGNSA. The CDR3 spans 14 residues. V was pared by 5 bases and J by 6 bases, with 16 bases between. The DNA for the CDR3 is TGTGCCAGCAGCAAAGCGGGGGGAGGGGCTGAAGCTTTCTTT. Translation gives CASSKAGGGAEAFF.

This clone has only a few counts. J is TRBJ1-2 and V is TRBV11-2; D gene unclear. V was clipped by 1 base and J by 2 bases, with 5 bases between them. CDR1 and CDR2 (germline): SGHAT, FQNNGV. The CDR3 has 13 amino acids. CDR3 loop: CASSLGGNYGYTF. CDR3 coding DNA: TGTGCCAGCAGCTTAGGTGGCAACTATGGCTACACCTTC.

The rearrangement uses TRBV6-6 and TRBJ2-2; maybe TRBD1 (5 bases). Trimming shortened V by 2 bases and J by 5 bases, and 9 bases separated the two germline ends. The germline V gene has CDR1 MNHNY and CDR2 SVGAGI (reference sequence). The CDR3 is 14 amino acids. The CDR3 region is CASSYDSLTGELFF. CDR3 DNA: TGTGCCAGCAGTTACGACAGTTTAACCGGGGAGCTGTTTTTT.

This clone appeared a single time. This chain links TRBV7-8 with TRBJ2-4, with 9 bases matching TRBD1. The length of the CDR3 is 21 residues. The trim removed 2 bases at V and 3 bases at J, leaving 20 bases unmatched. Germline V gives CDR1 SGHVS, CDR2 FQNEAQ. CDR3 DNA sequence: TGTGCCAGCAGCTTAACAAACCGGGACAGGGTACGAAGTTCTGACAAAAACATTCAGTACTTC. This codes for CASSLTNRDRVRSSDKNIQYF.

This clone came up once. The chain combines TRBV29-1 with TRBJ2-1, with 9 bases identical to TRBD2. CDR3 length: 14 residues. From germline, CDR1 is SQVTM and CDR2 ANQGSEA. The V and J ends lost 7 bases and 2 bases, in that order; junction bases with no gene match: 6. The CDR3 protein is CSDLAGETYNEQFF. CDR3 in DNA: TGCAGCGACTTAGCGGGAGAGACCTACAATGAGCAGTTCTTC.

V and J are TRBV19 and TRBJ2-7; possible D gene TRBD2, 5 bases. Trimming stripped 3 bases from V and 0 bases from J, with 12 bases between. The germline gives CDR1 LNHDA, CDR2 SQIVND (reference sequence). The CDR3 is 15 residues long. CDR3 protein: CASSMASGGSYEQYF. CDR3 coding DNA: TGTGCCAGTAGTATGGCCAGCGGTGGCTCCTACGAGCAGTACTTC. Drawing the rest from reference TRBV19 and TRBJ2-7, the complete variable domain is DGGITQSPKYLFRKEGQNVTLSCEQNLNHDAMYWYRQDPGQGLRLIYYSQIVNDFQKGDIAEGYSVSREKKESFPLTVTSAQKNPTAFYLCASSMASGGSYEQYFGPGTRLTVT.

CDR3 nucleotides: TGTGCCAGCAGCTGGACAGGGGGCCAGCCCCAGCATTTT. Translated: CASSWTGGQPQHF. The gene calls are TRBV28 and TRBJ1-5; 11 nucleotides line up with TRBD1. V dropped 6 bases and J dropped 7; count of bases not matched to a gene: 2. The CDR3 length is 13 residues. Germline V gene lookup returns CDR1 MDHEN and CDR2 SYDVKM.

This clone was found a few times. The rearrangement links TRBV5-4 to TRBJ2-2; 7 nucleotides line up with TRBD1. Germline CDR1 and CDR2: SGHNT and YYREEE (reference sequence). V lost 2 bases to trimming and J lost 3 bases; unmatched junction nucleotides: 1. The CDR3 totals 14 residues. CDR3: CASSLTGDTGELFF. The CDR3 DNA reads TGTGCCAGCAGCTTAACAGGGGACACCGGGGAGCTGTTTTTT.

The chain links TRBV11-3 to TRBJ2-5; no clear D. The CDR3 loop spans 13 amino acids. Germline V gives CDR1 SGHNT, CDR2 YENEEA. V was pared by 0 bases and J by 5 bases, with 7 bases between. The CDR3 nucleotides are TGTGCCAGCAGCTTAGATACAGTGGAGACCCAGTACTTC. Translated: CASSLDTVETQYF.

This clone was observed a single time. The gene calls are TRBV10-3 and TRBJ2-7; 12 bases agree with TRBD2. The CDR3 length is 14 residues. Trimming took 6 bases from V and 4 from J; bases not matched to a gene: 4. Germline V gives CDR1 ENHRY, CDR2 SYGVKD. CDR3 bases: TGTGCCATCAGCCCGACTAGCGGGGGTTACGAGCAGTACTTC. It encodes CAISPTSGGYEQYF.

This clone turned up a few times. The chain recombines TRBV7-8 with TRBJ1-1; D is unresolved. The CDR3 spans 14 residues. CDR1 is SGHVS and CDR2 is FQNEAQ in the germline V gene. The V gene lost 1 base and the J gene lost 6 bases, with 12 bases spanning the gap. The CDR3 DNA reads as TGTGCCAGCAGCTTAGGGGTAGGGATGGCTGAAGCTTTCTTT. This gives the protein CASSLGVGMAEAFF.

This clone was seen a few times. The chain combines TRBV7-9 with TRBJ1-1, with a possible D match to TRBD1 (6 bases). This CDR3 is 12 amino acids long. Looked up from germline, CDR1 is SEHNR and CDR2 is FQNEAQ (reference sequence). Trimming took 5 bases from V and 8 from J, leaving 12 bases between them. For the CDR3, the DNA is TGTGCCAGCAGCCTACGGACAGAAGAAGCTTTCTTT. This gives the protein CASSLRTEEAFF.

This chain joins TRBV2 and TRBJ2-7; 8 bases fit TRBD1. There are 14 residues in the CDR3. Looked up from germline, CDR1 is SNHLY and CDR2 is FYNNEI. J was trimmed by 7 bases and V by 5 bases; bases with no gene match: 10. The CDR3 DNA is TGTGCCAGCAGTAGGTCCAGGACAGGGATGGAGCAGTACTTC. This sequence encodes CASSRSRTGMEQYF.

The chain links TRBV30 to TRBJ1-3; TRBD1 matches at 8 bases. CDR1 GTSNPN and CDR2 SVGIG come from the germline V gene (reference sequence). The CDR3 covers 14 residues. J lost 7 bases, V lost 3 bases, and 8 bases had no gene match. For the CDR3, the DNA is TGTGCCTGGAGAGTAAGACAGGGGCGGAACACCATATATTTT. Translating it yields CAWRVRQGRNTIYF.

The genes are TRBV9 and TRBJ2-3, with D possibly TRBD1 on 6 matching bases. The CDR3 has 13 amino acids. Trimming left V 4 bases short and J 4 bases short, with 10 bases between. Germline lookup yields CDR1 SGDLS and CDR2 YYNGEE. The CDR3 reads CASSPGGPDTQYF. The DNA for the CDR3 is TGTGCCAGCAGCCCTGGGGGCCCAGATACGCAGTATTTT.

The chain uses TRBV15 and TRBJ2-3; no reliable D call. Per germline, CDR1 LNHNV and CDR2 YYDKDF (reference sequence). V lost 0 bases to trimming and J lost 0 bases, with 7 bases between them. The CDR3 loop spans 15 amino acids. CDR3 residues: CATSRDRVSTDTQYF. Written as DNA, the CDR3 is TGTGCCACCAGCAGAGATCGGGTTAGCACAGATACGCAGTATTTT.

Only a few counts were recorded for this clone. The gene calls are TRBV4-3 and TRBJ2-7, with TRBD1 identical over 10 bases. With V trimmed by 4 bases and J by 4 bases, 13 bases remained unmatched. CDR1 is LGHNA, CDR2 YSLEER, per germline. This CDR3 spans 17 amino acids. The CDR3 region is CASSLEPPDRGLYEQYF. CDR3 DNA: TGCGCCAGCAGCCTGGAGCCTCCAGACAGGGGGCTATACGAGCAGTACTTC.

This clone was seen a handful of times. The chain has TRBV6-1 and TRBJ1-2, with 9 bases matching TRBD1. V shed 4 bases, J shed 8 bases, and the junction held 8 bases outside the gene matches. The CDR3 spans 14 residues. Germline CDR1 and CDR2: MNHNS and SASEGT. The CDR3 nucleotides read TGTGCCAGCAGTGCATGGGACAGGGTGGACGGCTACACCTTC. Protein: CASSAWDRVDGYTF.

The chain employs TRBV7-9 and TRBJ1-2; D remains ambiguous. Germline assignment: CDR1 SEHNR and CDR2 FQNEAQ (reference sequence). V dropped 5 bases and J dropped 3 bases, with 13 bases sitting between them. CDR3 size: 14 residues. The CDR3 loop reads CASSKEFGDYGYTF. The DNA of the CDR3 is TGTGCCAGCAGCAAGGAGTTCGGGGACTATGGCTACACCTTC.

V gene TRBV28 combines with J gene TRBJ2-1, with 12 bases aligning to TRBD2. V dropped 6 bases and J dropped 8; count of bases not matched to a gene: 5. Per germline, CDR1 MDHEN and CDR2 SYDVKM. CDR3 length: 14 residues. The CDR3, as DNA: TGTGCCAGCAGGACTAGCGGGAGTTTAGATGAGCAGTTCTTC. It specifies CASRTSGSLDEQFF. The complete variable domain, with remaining parts taken from reference TRBV28 and TRBJ2-1, reads DVKVTQSSRYLVKRTGEKVFLECVQDMDHENMFWYRQDPGLGLRLIYFSYDVKMKEKGDIPEGYSVSREKKERFSLILESASTNQTSMYLCASRTSGSLDEQFFGPGTRLTVL.

The chain employs TRBV18 and TRBJ1-1; weak D call: TRBD1 (5 bases). V dropped 5 bases and J dropped 3 bases, with 13 bases sitting between them. Germline V gene data show CDR1 as KGHSH and CDR2 as LQKENI. This CDR3 is built from 14 residues. The CDR3 region has the DNA TGTGCCAGCTCATCCCGGGACTGGCACACTGAAGCTTTCTTT. Its protein is CASSSRDWHTEAFF.

The chain has TRBV18 and TRBJ2-1, with a weak D call TRBD2 (5 bases). The germline V gene has CDR1 KGHSH and CDR2 LQKENI. This CDR3 is built from 12 residues. The ends were cut back, 2 bases at V and 6 bases at J, with 5 bases in the middle. In DNA, the CDR3 is TGTGCCAGCTCACCAGCGGGCAATGAGCAGTTCTTC. It translates to CASSPAGNEQFF.

The chain recombines TRBV2 with TRBJ2-1; D is uncertain. The CDR3 extends over 11 amino acids. Trimming stripped 6 bases from V and 7 bases from J, with 7 bases between. CDR1 and CDR2 from the germline V gene are SNHLY and FYNNEI. CDR3 bases: TGTGCCAGCAGCATGAGGAATGAGCAGTTCTTC. This gives the protein CASSMRNEQFF.

The genes are TRBV30 and TRBJ2-1; 7 bases align to TRBD2. Trimming took 5 bases from V and 13 from J; bases not matched to a gene: 23. Germline V gene data show CDR1 as GTSNPN and CDR2 as SVGIG (reference sequence). The CDR3 length is 16 residues. The CDR3 spells CAWSRSGGVPTGEQFF. The CDR3 DNA sequence: TGTGCCTGGTCTCGGAGTGGGGGGGTCCCGACCGGGGAACAGTTCTTC.

The CDR3 DNA is TGTGCCAGCAGTTTTGGGTTAACTAGCACAGATACGCAGTATTTT. Translating it yields CASSFGLTSTDTQYF. The rearrangement joins TRBV27 to TRBJ2-3; the D is unclear. Germline V lookup: CDR1 MNHEY, CDR2 SMNVEV (reference sequence). This CDR3 is built from 15 residues. V dropped 3 bases and J dropped 0 bases, with 10 bases sitting between them.

The chain joins TRBV5-4 to TRBJ1-3, with 7 bases aligning to TRBD1. This CDR3 region has 17 residues. CDR1 and CDR2 from the germline V gene are SGHNT and YYREEE (reference sequence). Trimming at V came to 4 bases and at J to 0 bases, leaving 10 bases not matched to a gene. The CDR3 sequence is CASSPRGQANSGNTIYF. CDR3 bases: TGTGCCAGCAGCCCGCGAGGACAGGCCAACTCTGGAAACACCATATATTTT.